This T cell receptor (beta chain) originates from a study of blood T cell repertoires in COVID-19. Participant reports of clinical history set cohort assignment. Assay used: immunoSEQ multiplex PCR; TCRdb lists only in-frame clones, some missing. The sample includes 380,000 or so clones, roughly 88% of them seen just once. The sequenced material came from PBMCs or T cells enriched from blood (not recorded which). The receptor comes from a woman younger than 45 with acute COVID-19.

CDR3 DNA sequence: TGTGCCAGCAGTGAACAGTACACAGATACGCAGTATTTT. Protein sequence: CASSEQYTDTQYF. The rearrangement links TRBV6-1 to TRBJ2-3; unclear D gene. The V gene's germline CDR1 is MNHNS and CDR2 SASEGT. Deletions cut 2 bases from V and 2 bases from J, with 5 bases between. The CDR3 loop spans 13 amino acids.